These 14 T cell receptor beta chains were all obtained from the same sample, sequenced in a study of CD8+CD57+ T cells in acquired aplastic anemia. Genomic DNA, serving as template, underwent TCR beta VDJ and CDR3 profiling. TCRdb reprocessed the reads via MiXCR and lists one record per CDR3 protein. The data contain 74,000 or so distinct CDR3 sequences, 50% to 55% of them seen just once; the ten biggest clones take up about 8.9%. Sequenced input: sorted CD4+, CD8+, or CD8+CD57+ T cells (not recorded which) from PBMCs. The receptors derive from a human donor in good health, serving as a control.

This clonotype was seen a handful of times. This chain links TRBV10-3 with TRBJ2-7; 7 bases agree with TRBD2. After removal of 10 bases from V and 5 bases from J, the junction contained 8 bases not matched to a gene. The germline V gene encodes CDR1 ENHRY and CDR2 SYGVKD. The CDR3 spans 12 residues. CDR3 DNA: TGTGCCACCAGGCATCGGGAGGACGAGCAGTACTTC. Protein sequence: CATRHREDEQYF.

The DNA for the CDR3 is TGTGCCACCAGCAGAGGGGGAGAGACCCAGTACTTC. It specifies CATSRGGETQYF. The chain links TRBV15 to TRBJ2-5; D call uncertain. In germline, CDR1 is LNHNV, CDR2 YYDKDF (reference sequence). V gave up 1 base and J gave up 4 bases, with 4 bases separating them. CDR3 length: 12 residues.

The chain couples TRBV11-2 to TRBJ1-6; D is unclear. Trimming took off 5 bases at V and 9 bases at J, with 20 bases between the two ends. The CDR3 extends over 16 amino acids. Germline values: CDR1 SGHAT, CDR2 FQNNGV. The CDR3 nucleotides are TGTGCCAGCAGCCACCCCAAGGGAGCTTCCCTTTCACCCCTCCACTTT. Protein product: CASSHPKGASLSPLHF. Full variable domain (remainder filled in from reference TRBV11-2 and TRBJ1-6): EAGVAQSPRYKIIEKRQSVAFWCNPISGHATLYWYQQILGQGPKLLIQFQNNGVVDDSQLPKDRFSAERLKGVDSTLKIQPAKLEDSAVYLCASSHPKGASLSPLHFGNGTRLTVT.

This chain uses TRBV7-9 with TRBJ1-1; D remains unclear. CDR1 and CDR2 from the germline V gene are SEHNR and FQNEAQ (reference sequence). The CDR3 totals 14 residues. Trimming shortened V by 4 bases and J by 5 bases, and 14 bases separated the two germline ends. The CDR3 bases are TGTGCCAGCAGCTCTCCGGGGTTAAGGACTGAAGCTTTCTTT. Translating it yields CASSSPGLRTEAFF.

The chain's CDR3 is CASTPNREEGGYTF. The CDR3, as DNA: TGTGCCAGCACTCCGAACAGGGAGGAGGGCGGCTACACCTTC. The rearrangement links TRBV6-1 to TRBJ1-2; D possibly corresponds to TRBD1 (6 bases). The CDR3 covers 14 residues. Deletions cut 7 bases from V and 8 bases from J, with 20 bases between. Germline V gives CDR1 MNHNS, CDR2 SASEGT.

The rearrangement uses TRBV5-6 and TRBJ1-2, with 9 bases that match TRBD1. The CDR3 contains 14 residues. CDR1 is SGHDT, CDR2 YYEEEE, per germline. Losses at the gene ends were 6 bases for V and 5 bases for J; bases not matched to a gene: 8. The CDR3 DNA follows: TGTGCCAGCAACCCCGGGACAGGGAGTTATGGCTACACCTTC. Amino acids: CASNPGTGSYGYTF. Based on the CDR3 plus reference TRBV5-6 and TRBJ1-2, the full variable domain is DAGVTQSPTHLIKTRGQQVTLRCSPKSGHDTVSWYQQALGQGPQFIFQYYEEEERQRGNFPDRFSGHQFPNYSSELNVNALLLGDSALYLCASNPGTGSYGYTFGSGTRLTVV.

This clonotype was recorded many times. This chain's CDR3 is CASGWEPDSGGVDEQFF. CDR3 DNA: TGTGCTAGTGGTTGGGAACCCGATAGCGGGGGGGTAGATGAGCAGTTCTTC. The J gene is TRBJ2-1, the V gene TRBV12-5; 11 positions match TRBD2. V dropped 4 bases and J dropped 8; count of bases not matched to a gene: 13. Per the germline V gene, CDR1 is LGHNT and CDR2 is FRNRAP. The CDR3 has 17 amino acids.

Ten or more counts support this clonotype. Since a much larger clone is just one base distant, this may be a read error. V gene TRBV19 combines with J gene TRBJ2-7; maybe TRBD1 (7 bases). The ends were cut back, 2 bases at V and 6 bases at J, with 14 bases in the middle. CDR3 length: 14 residues. CDR1 LNHDA and CDR2 SQIVND come from the germline V gene (reference sequence). The CDR3 nucleotides are TGTGCCAGTAGTATAAGCGGAGGGGGCTGCGAGCAGTACTTC. Translating it yields CASSISGGGCEQYF.

The chain recombines TRBV9 with TRBJ2-7; D may correspond to TRBD1 or TRBD2 (5 bases each). This CDR3 has 14 amino acids. Germline values: CDR1 SGDLS, CDR2 YYNGEE. V dropped 2 bases and J dropped 2 bases, with 11 bases sitting between them. The CDR3 loop reads CASSVGTSTYEQYF. CDR3 in DNA: TGTGCCAGCAGCGTCGGGACCAGCACCTACGAGCAGTACTTC.

Points on this clonotype: This may come from a read error, since a much larger clone is one base off. The missing conserved phenylalanine or tryptophan at the end of this CDR3 makes a read error likely. The chain has TRBV3-1 and TRBJ1-1; a weak D match, TRBD1 (6 bases). The V end was cut by 1 base, the J end by 2 bases, with 11 bases between. This CDR3 comprises 15 residues. Germline V gene lookup returns CDR1 LGHDT and CDR2 YNNKEL (reference sequence). CDR3 loop: CASSQVGHSNTEAFS. The CDR3 bases are TGTGCCAGCAGCCAAGTGGGACACTCTAACACTGAAGCTTTCTCT.

J is TRBJ2-1 and V is TRBV28; TRBD1 is a possible D gene (6 bases). The CDR3 consists of 14 residues. V was pared by 4 bases and J by 8 bases, with 15 bases between. Germline V gene sequence: CDR1 MDHEN, CDR2 SYDVKM. The CDR3 region is CASSSTGTIDEQFF. The CDR3, as DNA: TGTGCCAGCAGTTCTACCGGGACAATTGATGAGCAGTTCTTC.

This clonotype was picked up one time. One junction end disagrees with the germline gene, perhaps due to a read error. V gene TRBV25-1 combines with J gene TRBJ1-2, with D maybe TRBD1 (5 bases). The germline V gene has CDR1 MGHDK and CDR2 SYGVNS. This CDR3 contains 14 residues. The CDR3 sequence: CASSEGSGGYGNTF. CDR3 nucleotide sequence: TGTGCCAGCAGTGAGGGGTCCGGGGGTTATGGCAACACCTTC.

This chain uses TRBV19 with TRBJ1-1; D is undetermined. Trimming removed 4 bases at V and 1 base at J, with 7 bases between. The germline V gene encodes CDR1 LNHDA and CDR2 SQIVND (reference sequence). The CDR3 has 13 amino acids. This CDR3 is CASSKAPNTEAFF. The CDR3 DNA is TGTGCCAGTAGTAAAGCACCGAACACTGAAGCTTTCTTT.

This clonotype was counted many times. The chain couples TRBV6-2 or TRBV6-3 to TRBJ1-1; D may be TRBD1 (6 bases). This CDR3 region has 13 residues. Germline CDR1 reads MNHEY; CDR2 reads SVGEGT. Between the trimmed V and J ends, which lost 1 base and 5 bases, there was a span of 8 bases. Here the CDR3 DNA reads TGTGCCAGCAGTTACTTGGGGACAACTGAAGCTTTCTTT. It yields the protein CASSYLGTTEAFF.